This T cell receptor (beta chain) comes out of a study of shared clonotypes between healthy human individuals. This table comes from immunoSEQ multiplex PCR, and its TCRdb copy is limited to in-frame clones, with some not included. The sample contains roughly 2 million clones, 85% to 95% of which appear only once. V was clipped by 6 bases and J by 1 base, with 9 bases between them. This CDR3 contains 13 residues. From germline, CDR1 is MNHEY and CDR2 SVGAGI. Sequencing was done on a sample of naive CD4+ T cells sorted from blood. Subset given: CD45RA+ positively selected. The chain combines TRBV6-5 with TRBJ1-1; no definite D call. The source is a man aged 18 to 35 in good health. The CDR3 nucleotides read TGTGCCAGCAGCCAGCAGACGAACACTGAAGCTTTCTTT. It translates to CASSQQTNTEAFF.